These T cell receptor beta chains were read from a single sample in a study of T cell changes during pregnancy in multiple sclerosis. Clones were read by immunoSEQ multiplex PCR, and TCRdb kept only the in-frame ones, dropping some. The repertoire consists of about 83,000 clones, with about 95% occurring once and the leading ten covering 0.85% to 1.3%. The starting material was peripheral blood, obtained in the second trimester of pregnancy. The source of these receptors is a female donor with multiple sclerosis, enrolled in a pregnancy study. Each CDR3 is given with its conserved first and last residue. Each record gives: clone size, J gene, D gene, V gene, CDR3 protein, CDR3 DNA. A D gene is named only where the DNA matches it firmly. Size is omitted from some rows. Given values are once, few, many or a class for expanded clones.

-	TRBJ1-1	TRBD1	TRBV19	CASSRRDRGRMNTEAFF	TGTGCCAGTAGCCGGCGGGACAGGGGGCGAATGAACACTGAAGCTTTCTTT
-	TRBJ2-7	-	TRBV4-2	CASSLDRGASYEQYF	TGTGCCAGCAGCCTAGACCGGGGGGCCTCCTACGAGCAGTACTTC
few	TRBJ1-1	-	TRBV25-1	CASSENSNTEAFF	TGTGCCAGCAGTGAGAACAGTAACACTGAAGCTTTCTTT
-	TRBJ2-7	TRBD1	TRBV6-1	CASSWDRAYEQYF	TGTGCCAGCAGTTGGGACAGGGCGTACGAGCAGTACTTC
-	TRBJ2-5	TRBD2	TRBV10-1	CASTEGRGPQETQYF	TGCGCCAGTACGGAGGGGAGGGGACCCCAAGAGACCCAGTACTTC
once	TRBJ2-2	-	TRBV10-3	CAISESKQEIGELFF	TGTGCCATCAGTGAGTCTAAACAGGAAATCGGGGAGCTGTTTTTT
-	TRBJ2-7	TRBD2	TRBV10-1	CASSEGPLAGPPYEQYF	TGCGCCAGCAGTGAAGGTCCGCTAGCGGGGCCCCCCTACGAGCAGTACTTC
-	TRBJ2-7	-	TRBV30	CAWSAGRGGYEQYF	TGTGCCTGGAGCGCCGGAAGGGGAGGCTACGAGCAGTACTTC
-	TRBJ2-2	TRBD2	TRBV19	CASSPAPLRLAGVWTGELFF	TGTGCCAGTAGTCCAGCCCCCCTTAGACTAGCGGGAGTTTGGACCGGGGAGCTGTTTTTT
-	TRBJ2-1	-	TRBV19	CASKVADSYNEQFF	TGTGCCAGTAAGGTAGCGGACTCCTACAATGAGCAGTTCTTC
-	TRBJ2-1	TRBD1	TRBV2	CASSEIGGGNEQFF	TGTGCCAGCAGTGAAATAGGGGGCGGGAATGAGCAGTTCTTC